The 13 T cell receptor beta chains listed next were all sequenced from one sample in a study of shared clonotypes between healthy human individuals. Sequencing was performed with immunoSEQ multiplex PCR; in TCRdb, only in-frame clones are kept and a portion is missing. There are hundreds of thousands of clones in the sample; around 80% occur only once, and more than 10% lies in the top ten. The source material was PBMCs. Receptors were obtained from a middle-aged woman in good health. Some clones in this sample may be carry-over from other donors' samples.

This clone was seen a single time. V gene TRBV2 combines with J gene TRBJ2-2, with TRBD2 matching 11 bases. Trimming at V came to 4 bases and at J to 1 base, leaving 5 bases not matched to a gene. Germline values: CDR1 SNHLY, CDR2 FYNNEI. The CDR3 extends over 17 amino acids. CDR3 nucleotide sequence: TGTGCCAGCAGTGTGATGGGACTAGCGGTGAACACCGGGGAGCTGTTTTTT. Its protein is CASSVMGLAVNTGELFF.

This clone was detected only once. The DNA of the CDR3 is TGTGCCTGGAGTCCGCTTAGCAGGAGCACAGATACGCAGTATTTT. As protein: CAWSPLSRSTDTQYF. V gene TRBV30 combines with J gene TRBJ2-3; D gene ambiguous. Trimming removed 2 bases at V and 0 bases at J, with 12 bases between. Germline values: CDR1 GTSNPN, CDR2 SVGIG (reference sequence). The CDR3 length is 15 residues.

The V and J genes are TRBV10-3 and TRBJ1-2, with a possible D match to TRBD1 (5 bases). The CDR3 consists of 16 residues. V lost 0 bases and J lost 4, with 15 bases in between. From germline, CDR1 is ENHRY and CDR2 SYGVKD. CDR3 amino acids: CAISESIGVGGYGYTF. The DNA for the CDR3 is TGTGCCATCAGTGAGTCGATAGGGGTAGGTGGCTATGGCTACACCTTC.

V is TRBV28 and J is TRBJ2-7; D could derive from TRBD1 or TRBD2 (5 bases each). Trimming left V 4 bases short and J 5 bases short, with 9 bases between. The germline gives CDR1 MDHEN, CDR2 SYDVKM. The CDR3 has 12 residues. The CDR3 is CASSWGRDEQYF. The CDR3 coding sequence is TGTGCCAGCAGTTGGGGACGGGACGAGCAGTACTTC. Full variable domain (remainder filled in from reference TRBV28 and TRBJ2-7): DVKVTQSSRYLVKRTGEKVFLECVQDMDHENMFWYRQDPGLGLRLIYFSYDVKMKEKGDIPEGYSVSREKKERFSLILESASTNQTSMYLCASSWGRDEQYFGPGTRLTVT.

This clone has just one count. This chain uses TRBV27 with TRBJ2-7; a weak D match, TRBD2 (6 bases). The CDR3 consists of 14 residues. Germline V gene sequence: CDR1 MNHEY, CDR2 SMNVEV (reference sequence). With 4 bases removed from V and 4 bases from J, the gap between germline ends came to 14 bases. The CDR3 DNA follows: TGTGCCAGCAGTTACGACAGAGGACTATACGAGCAGTACTTC. Residues: CASSYDRGLYEQYF.

The chain has TRBV6-1 and TRBJ1-4; TRBD1 aligns across 9 bases. This CDR3 region has 15 residues. J was trimmed by 6 bases and V by 3 bases; bases with no gene match: 5. Germline V gives CDR1 MNHNS, CDR2 SASEGT. CDR3 sequence reads: CASSDGTGTHEKLFF. DNA for the CDR3: TGTGCCAGCAGTGATGGGACAGGGACTCATGAAAAACTGTTTTTT.

The chain carries TRBV2 and TRBJ2-1; 7 bases match TRBD2. This CDR3 is built from 12 residues. Per germline, CDR1 SNHLY and CDR2 FYNNEI. The trim removed 6 bases at V and 9 bases at J, leaving 5 bases unmatched. The CDR3 nucleotides are TGTGCCAGCAGGCGACTAGCCGGTGAGCAGTTCTTC. Translation: CASRRLAGEQFF.

The CDR3 DNA follows: TGTGCCAGCAGCCCGACGCTTCACGAAGGCGGCTACACCTTC. Protein sequence: CASSPTLHEGGYTF. The chain has TRBV7-6 and TRBJ1-2; D ambiguous. V lost 5 bases to trimming and J lost 8 bases, with 18 bases between them. Looked up from germline, CDR1 is SGHVS and CDR2 is FNYEAQ. The CDR3 has 14 amino acids.

This chain connects TRBV5-1 to TRBJ2-3, with TRBD1 matching 9 bases. CDR1 and CDR2 from the germline V gene are SGHRS and YFSETQ. This CDR3 is built from 16 residues. V lost 1 base and J lost 6; bases outside the gene matches: 9. CDR3 nucleotides: TGCGCCAGCAGCTTGACGGCGACAGGGGGAAGGGATACGCAGTATTTT. Residues: CASSLTATGGRDTQYF.

The CDR3 here is CASSPDRGGYTF. In DNA form, the CDR3 reads TGTGCCAGCAGCCCGGACAGGGGTGGCTACACCTTC. The chain uses TRBV5-4 and TRBJ1-2; 9 bases agree with TRBD1. The V gene end was trimmed by 4 bases and the J gene end by 7 bases; junction bases not matched to a gene: 2. CDR1 and CDR2 from the germline V gene are SGHNT and YYREEE (reference sequence). The CDR3 is made up of 12 amino acids.

The rearrangement uses TRBV2 and TRBJ1-2; TRBD1 agrees at 7 bases. Losses at the gene ends were 1 base for V and 3 bases for J; bases not matched to a gene: 5. The CDR3 consists of 15 residues. The germline V gene has CDR1 SNHLY and CDR2 FYNNEI. For the CDR3, the DNA is TGTGCCAGCAGTGAAGTTCCCAGGGGGGACTATGGCTACACCTTC. Encoded protein: CASSEVPRGDYGYTF.

Comment on this clone: A far larger clone differs by one base, so this is likely a read error. The chain employs TRBV29-1 and TRBJ2-5, with D possibly TRBD2 on 5 matching bases. This CDR3 spans 14 amino acids. Germline V gene sequence: CDR1 SQVTM, CDR2 ANQGSEA. V was shortened by 3 bases and J by 5 bases, with 16 bases between the two germline ends. As DNA, the CDR3 is TGCAGCGTTGAGGGCGGGCAGGTCGCGGAGACCCAGTACTTC. It translates to CSVEGGQVAETQYF.

This chain links TRBV5-1 with TRBJ2-1; 9 positions match TRBD2. The CDR3 covers 15 residues. Germline V CDR1 and CDR2: SGHRS, YFSETQ. The V and J ends lost 6 bases and 5 bases, in that order; junction bases with no gene match: 9. The CDR3 region is CASTPGTSTNNEQFF. In DNA form, the CDR3 reads TGCGCCAGCACCCCCGGGACTAGCACGAACAATGAGCAGTTCTTC.